This T cell receptor (beta chain) was documented in a study of T cells after yellow fever vaccination. TCRdb itself ran the 5' RACE reads through MiXCR, one entry per CDR3 protein. Here the sample spans about 630,000 distinct CDR3 sequences, approximately 13% being singletons. The sample holds a few counts of this clonotype. V was cut by 7 bases and J by 6 bases, with 10 bases left in between. CDR3 length: 12 residues. CDR1 is LNHNV and CDR2 is YYDKDF in the germline V gene (reference sequence). The source of this sequence is a man younger than 40 who received the YFV17D yellow fever vaccine. Sequencing was performed on PBMCs, taken on the day of the yellow fever booster vaccination. The chain couples TRBV15 to TRBJ2-1; D gene ambiguous. CDR3 region: CATKGFSNEQFF. The CDR3 DNA reads TGTGCCACCAAGGGCTTTTCCAATGAGCAGTTCTTC.